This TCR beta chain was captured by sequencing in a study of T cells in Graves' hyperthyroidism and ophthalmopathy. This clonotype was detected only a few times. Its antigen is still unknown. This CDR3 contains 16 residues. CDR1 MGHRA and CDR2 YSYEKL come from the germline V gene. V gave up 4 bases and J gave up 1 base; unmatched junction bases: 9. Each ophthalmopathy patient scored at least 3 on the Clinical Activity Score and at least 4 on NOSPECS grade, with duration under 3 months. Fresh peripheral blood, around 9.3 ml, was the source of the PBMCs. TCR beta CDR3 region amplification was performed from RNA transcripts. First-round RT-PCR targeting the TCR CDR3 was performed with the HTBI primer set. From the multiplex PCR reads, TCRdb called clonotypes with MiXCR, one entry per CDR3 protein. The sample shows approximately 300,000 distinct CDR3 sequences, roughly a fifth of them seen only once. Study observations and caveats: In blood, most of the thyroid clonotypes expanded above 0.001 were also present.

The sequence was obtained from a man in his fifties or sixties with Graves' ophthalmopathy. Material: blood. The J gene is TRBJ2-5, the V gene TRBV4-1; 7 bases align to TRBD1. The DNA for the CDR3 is TGCGCCAGCAGCCTCGCGACCGGGACAGTCCAAGAGACCCAGTACTTC. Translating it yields CASSLATGTVQETQYF.